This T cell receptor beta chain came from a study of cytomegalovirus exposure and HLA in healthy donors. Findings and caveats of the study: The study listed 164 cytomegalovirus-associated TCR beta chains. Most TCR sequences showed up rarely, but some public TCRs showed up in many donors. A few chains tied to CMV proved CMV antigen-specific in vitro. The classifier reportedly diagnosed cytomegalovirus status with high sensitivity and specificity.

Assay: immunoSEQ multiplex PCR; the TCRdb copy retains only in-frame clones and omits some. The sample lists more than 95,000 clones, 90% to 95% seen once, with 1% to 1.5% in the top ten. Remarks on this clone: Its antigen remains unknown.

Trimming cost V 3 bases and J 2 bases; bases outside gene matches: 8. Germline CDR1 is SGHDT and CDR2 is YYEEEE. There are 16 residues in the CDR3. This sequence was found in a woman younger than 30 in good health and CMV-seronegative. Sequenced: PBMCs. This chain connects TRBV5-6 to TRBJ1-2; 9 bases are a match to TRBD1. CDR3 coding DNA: TGTGCCAGCAGCTCAATTACAGGGGGCGAGAACTATGGCTACACCTTC. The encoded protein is CASSSITGGENYGYTF.